The 3 T cell receptor beta chains below were found in one sample sequenced in a study of T cell responses to AZD1222 COVID-19 vaccine (dated by TCRdb to about 2021). Library preparation used the immunoSEQ multiplex PCR assay. Here the immuneACCESS table is served through TCRdb, limited to in-frame sequences with V and J called. Missing clones are a known gap in these copies; in checked studies unresolved V genes cover under half, and the rest lacks a known reason. The sample profile shows roughly 250,000 clones; approximately 93% of them were found once. Less than 0.6% of the sample goes to the ten largest clones. The time point label on this specimen signifies: baseline before first vaccination. The sequencing here drew on peripheral blood, taken on day 0 of AZD1222 vaccination. The receptors come from an adult in good health.

This clone showed up just once. The chain couples TRBV19 to TRBJ2-5; D is uncertain. CDR1 and CDR2 from the germline V gene are LNHDA and SQIVND (reference sequence). This CDR3 is 13 amino acids long. The ends were cut back, 5 bases at V and 5 bases at J, with 12 bases in the middle. The CDR3 coding sequence is TGTGCCAGTAGTGATTCCGGAGCCGAGACCCAGTACTTC. Protein: CASSDSGAETQYF.

CDR3 in DNA: TGTGCCAGCACGACTAGCGGGGGGGCAGATACGCAGTATTTT. Translating gives CASTTSGGADTQYF. The genes are TRBV9 and TRBJ2-3; 14 bases align to TRBD2. Germline V gives CDR1 SGDLS, CDR2 YYNGEE. The length of the CDR3 is 14 residues. V lost 6 bases, J lost 4 bases, and 1 base stayed unmatched.

The chain uses TRBV5-1 and TRBJ1-2; TRBD1 matches at 10 bases. Germline CDR1 SGHRS, CDR2 YFSETQ. With 4 bases clipped from V and 1 base from J, the junction kept 10 bases outside the gene matches. The CDR3 covers 17 residues. This CDR3 is CASSLGQGVNGNYGYTF. In DNA, the CDR3 is TGCGCCAGCAGCCTTGGACAGGGGGTTAATGGTAACTATGGCTACACCTTC.